Presented here are 24 T cell receptor beta chains from one specimen sequenced in a study of shared T cell receptors in the human thymus. Sequenced by immunoSEQ multiplex PCR; TCRdb stores in-frame clones only, minus some. The table lists under 850,000 clones, over 75% of them singletons. The data were also submitted as part of a second study, on human thymus T cells.

Sequencing was done on a sample of thymocytes. These receptors were obtained from a boy under two years old with a congenital heart defect.

A few counts support this clone. The chain couples TRBV27 to TRBJ2-6; D is ambiguous. The CDR3 is 14 residues long. Germline V gives CDR1 MNHEY, CDR2 SMNVEV (reference sequence). The ends were cut back, 6 bases at V and 2 bases at J, with 8 bases in the middle. CDR3 DNA: TGTGCCAGCAGCCCCCCAACTGGGGCCAACGTCCTGACTTTC. Protein: CASSPPTGANVLTF.

The chain employs TRBV15 and TRBJ2-7, with TRBD1 matching 11 bases. This CDR3 region has 18 residues. Germline V gives CDR1 LNHNV, CDR2 YYDKDF (reference sequence). V dropped 5 bases and J dropped 7; count of bases not matched to a gene: 19. CDR3 DNA sequence: TGTGCCACCAGCCCAGGAAGGGACAGGGGGGGACCTGGGGAGGAGCAGTACTTC. This sequence encodes CATSPGRDRGGPGEEQYF.

The V gene is TRBV15, the J gene TRBJ1-3; D not certain. CDR1 and CDR2 from the germline V gene are LNHNV and YYDKDF (reference sequence). V dropped 0 bases and J dropped 0 bases, with 12 bases sitting between them. This CDR3 has 17 amino acids. The CDR3 DNA is TGTGCCACCAGCAGAGATCGGAACCCTAGCTCTGGAAACACCATATATTTT. Protein product: CATSRDRNPSSGNTIYF.

The V gene is TRBV6-5, the J gene TRBJ2-7, with TRBD2 matching 7 bases. The CDR3 loop spans 12 amino acids. V was clipped by 6 bases and J by 7 bases; unmatched bases: 6. CDR1 and CDR2 from the germline V gene are MNHEY and SVGAGI. CDR3 in amino acids: CASSRFGGEQYF. For the CDR3, the DNA is TGTGCCAGCAGCCGATTCGGGGGGGAGCAGTACTTC.

The chain combines TRBV7-8 with TRBJ2-7; TRBD1 is a possible D gene (5 bases). Germline CDR1 and CDR2: SGHVS and FQNEAQ. Trimming cost V 5 bases and J 0 bases, with 14 bases left between them. The CDR3 is 15 residues long. The CDR3: CASSPRQSNSYEQYF. CDR3 coding DNA: TGTGCCAGCAGCCCACGACAGAGCAACTCCTACGAGCAGTACTTC. Full variable domain (missing parts from reference TRBV7-8 and TRBJ2-7): GAGVSQSPRYKVAKRGQDVALRCDPISGHVSLFWYQQALGQGPEFLTYFQNEAQLDKSGLPSDRFFAERPEGSVSTLKIQRTQQEDSAVYLCASSPRQSNSYEQYFGPGTRLTVT.

The chain has TRBV27 and TRBJ2-3, with 8 positions matching TRBD1. With V trimmed by 6 bases and J by 6 bases, 11 bases remained unmatched. Germline V gene data show CDR1 as MNHEY and CDR2 as SMNVEV (reference sequence). This CDR3 has 15 amino acids. The CDR3 region has the DNA TGTGCCAGCAGCCCACAGGACAGGGAGCTGGATACGCAGTATTTT. Encoded protein: CASSPQDRELDTQYF.

This chain joins TRBV29-1 and TRBJ2-7; 8 nucleotides agree with TRBD2. The germline V gene encodes CDR1 SQVTM and CDR2 ANQGSEA. Trimming removed 5 bases from V and 7 bases from J; junction bases left unmatched: 13. CDR3 length: 14 amino acids. CDR3 residues: CSVTDGREVREQYF. The CDR3, as DNA: TGCAGCGTTACCGACGGGCGGGAGGTCCGGGAGCAGTACTTC.

V usage is TRBV28 and J usage is TRBJ2-5, with 7 bases matching TRBD2. The better agreement between TRBJ2-7 and the DNA end casts doubt on the J call. From germline, CDR1 is MDHEN and CDR2 SYDVKM. This CDR3 spans 15 amino acids. CDR3 DNA: TGTGCCAGCAGCTCTACGGGAGGCTCCAACTACGAGCAGTACTTC. Protein product: CASSSTGGSNYEQYF.

To note about this clone: Compared with germline, one end of the junction differs, possibly owing to a read error. The chain is built from TRBV30 and TRBJ2-2, with 9 bases fitting TRBD2. Per the germline V gene, CDR1 is GTSNPN and CDR2 is SVGIG (reference sequence). The CDR3 has 15 amino acids. CDR3: CAWSEASGITGELLF. The CDR3 bases are TGTGCCTGGAGTGAGGCTAGCGGGATCACCGGGGAGCTGCTTTTT.

This chain connects TRBV5-1 to TRBJ2-1; possible D gene TRBD2, 5 bases. The CDR3 totals 14 residues. Germline V gene sequence: CDR1 SGHRS, CDR2 YFSETQ. With 7 bases removed from V and 0 bases from J, the gap between germline ends came to 11 bases. The CDR3 spells CASQAARSYNEQFF. In nucleotides, the CDR3 is TGCGCCAGCCAAGCGGCGCGCTCCTACAATGAGCAGTTCTTC.

The chain links TRBV5-8 to TRBJ2-1; 8 bases match TRBD2. Germline assignment: CDR1 SGHTS and CDR2 YDEGEE. The CDR3 contains 15 residues. V dropped 4 bases and J dropped 2; count of bases not matched to a gene: 5. CDR3 in DNA: TGTGCCAGCAGCCGGGGGGGACTACCCTACAATGAGCAGTTCTTC. It is translated as CASSRGGLPYNEQFF.

J is TRBJ1-1 and V is TRBV6-1, with 10 nucleotides matching TRBD1. V lost 2 bases and J lost 0; bases outside the gene matches: 3. Germline CDR1 reads MNHNS; CDR2 reads SASEGT. The CDR3 runs to 16 residues. CDR3 region: CASSERDRGMNTEAFF. DNA for the CDR3: TGTGCCAGCAGTGAAAGGGACAGGGGAATGAACACTGAAGCTTTCTTT.

V gene TRBV13 combines with J gene TRBJ1-2; 11 bases agree with TRBD1. V shed 6 bases and J 3 bases; nucleotides not matched to a gene: 18. The V gene's germline CDR1 is PRHDT and CDR2 FYEKMQ (reference sequence). This CDR3 has 19 residues. This CDR3 reads CASRIEGVSGTGGDYGYTF. The CDR3 region has the DNA TGTGCCAGCAGGATAGAGGGGGTGTCAGGGACAGGGGGTGACTATGGCTACACCTTC.

This rearrangement joins TRBV29-1 to TRBJ2-7; TRBD1 matches 8 bases. After removal of 6 bases from V and 7 bases from J, the junction contained 8 bases not matched to a gene. Germline V gene data show CDR1 as SQVTM and CDR2 as ANQGSEA. The CDR3 extends over 12 amino acids. The CDR3 DNA reads TGCAGCGTAGAGACAGGGGCCGGGGAGCAGTACTTC. Amino acids: CSVETGAGEQYF.

This clone was observed a handful of times. The V call is TRBV7-2, the J call TRBJ2-7, with 9 bases matching TRBD2. Germline CDR1 reads SGHTA; CDR2 reads FQGNSA. Unmatched junction bases numbered 6, after V lost 1 base and J lost 2 bases. The CDR3 is made up of 16 amino acids. In DNA form, the CDR3 reads TGTGCCAGCAGCTTAGTGGCTAGCGGGGATACCTACGAGCAGTACTTC. As protein: CASSLVASGDTYEQYF. Full variable domain (outside the CDR3, taken from reference TRBV7-2 and TRBJ2-7): GAGVSQSPSNKVTEKGKDVELRCDPISGHTALYWYRQSLGQGLEFLIYFQGNSAPDKSGLPSDRFSAERTGGSVSTLTIQRTQQEDSAVYLCASSLVASGDTYEQYFGPGTRLTVT.

The chain joins TRBV2 to TRBJ2-5; the D is unclear. CDR1 and CDR2 (germline): SNHLY, FYNNEI. This CDR3 has 13 residues. V lost 7 bases and J lost 4, with 13 bases in between. The CDR3 region is CASTAASSETQYF. In nucleotides, the CDR3 is TGTGCCAGCACAGCAGCGTCCTCAGAGACCCAGTACTTC.

The chain couples TRBV30 to TRBJ2-1, with a tentative D call TRBD2 (5 bases). The CDR3 is made up of 14 amino acids. The germline V gene has CDR1 GTSNPN and CDR2 SVGIG (reference sequence). V was cut by 0 bases and J by 4 bases, with 10 bases left in between. CDR3 coding DNA: TGTGCCTGGAGTGTAGGAATAGCGTACAATGAGCAGTTCTTC. This encodes CAWSVGIAYNEQFF.

This chain joins TRBV11-2 and TRBJ2-2; the D is unclear. CDR3 length: 17 amino acids. V was pared by 1 base and J by 0 bases, with 12 bases between. Germline loops: CDR1 SGHAT, CDR2 FQNNGV. CDR3 sequence: CASSLVVRRTNTGELFF. The CDR3 DNA reads as TGTGCCAGCAGCTTAGTTGTGAGGCGAACGAACACCGGGGAGCTGTTTTTT.

The rearrangement uses TRBV20-1 and TRBJ1-2, with a possible D match to TRBD1 (6 bases). The germline gives CDR1 DFQATT, CDR2 SNEGSKA (reference sequence). V lost 6 bases to trimming and J lost 7 bases, with 12 bases between them. CDR3 length: 11 amino acids. The CDR3 coding sequence is TGCAGTGCAAGACAGGTTTCTGGCTACACCTTC. It specifies CSARQVSGYTF.

This sequence joins TRBV30 and TRBJ2-3; tentative D call: TRBD2 (5 bases). The CDR3 is 15 amino acids. V was trimmed by 0 bases and J by 4 bases, leaving 14 bases between them. Looked up from germline, CDR1 is GTSNPN and CDR2 is SVGIG (reference sequence). CDR3 protein: CAWSVLERNADTQYF. The CDR3 nucleotides are TGTGCCTGGAGTGTACTAGAACGAAACGCAGATACGCAGTATTTT.

This clone was found once. The chain recombines TRBV30 with TRBJ2-1, with 11 bases fitting TRBD2. The trim removed 5 bases at V and 4 bases at J, leaving 4 bases unmatched. The germline gives CDR1 GTSNPN, CDR2 SVGIG (reference sequence). The CDR3 consists of 14 residues. CDR3 amino acids: CAWEGLADYNEQFF. The CDR3 bases are TGTGCCTGGGAGGGACTAGCGGATTACAATGAGCAGTTCTTC.

The chain joins TRBV12-5 to TRBJ2-5; D possibly corresponds to TRBD1 (6 bases). This CDR3 contains 16 residues. The germline V gene has CDR1 LGHNT and CDR2 FRNRAP. Between the trimmed V and J ends, which lost 1 base and 5 bases, there was a span of 17 bases. This CDR3 is CASGLAGTRVEETQYF. The CDR3 nucleotides are TGTGCTAGTGGTTTGGCTGGGACACGTGTAGAGGAGACCCAGTACTTC.

This clone was recorded only once. The V call is TRBV4-2, the J call TRBJ2-7; D is possibly TRBD2 (6 bases). This CDR3 is built from 14 residues. V lost 4 bases and J 3 bases, leaving 13 bases between the germline ends. Germline V gene sequence: CDR1 LGHNA, CDR2 YNFKEQ. The CDR3 bases are TGTGCCAGCAGCCGAAGTGCGGGGAACTACGAGCAGTACTTC. It yields the protein CASSRSAGNYEQYF.

V and J are TRBV6-5 and TRBJ2-7; TRBD1 agrees at 9 bases. The junction had 11 bases not matched to a gene; V was cut back by 4 bases and J by 4 bases. Looked up from germline, CDR1 is MNHEY and CDR2 is SVGAGI. The length of the CDR3 is 16 residues. The CDR3 is CASSFSRDRVLYEQYF. CDR3 sequence (DNA): TGTGCCAGCAGTTTTTCCCGGGACAGGGTTTTATACGAGCAGTACTTC.